These T cell receptor beta chains were read from a single sample in a study of neurological immune-mediated disorders. TCRdb reanalysed the 5' RACE reads using MiXCR and keeps one entry per CDR3 protein. Of tens of thousands of distinct CDR3 sequences listed, roughly 11% are singletons. The sample was CD4+ T cells from blood. The receptor source for this set is a woman in her 30s with HTLV-1-associated myelopathy (HAM/TSP). CDR3s include the opening cysteine and the closing phenylalanine or tryptophan.

j_gene	v_gene	CDR3aa
TRBJ2-7	TRBV6-5	CASSSEGLYEQYF
TRBJ1-2	TRBV2	CASSEALGDYYGYTF
TRBJ1-1	TRBV4-1	CASRGTVNTEAFF
TRBJ2-7	TRBV5-1	CASSFTGQGNEQYF
TRBJ2-1	TRBV7-9	CASIRGGNEQFF
TRBJ1-2	TRBV5-1	CASSLDVANYGYTF
TRBJ1-5	TRBV3-1	CASSQGGAGNQPQHF
TRBJ1-6	TRBV5-8	CASSKDRVGSPLHF
TRBJ1-1	TRBV20-1	CSAIIGGGNTEAFF
TRBJ2-2	TRBV3-1	CASSHTTRVNTGELFF